The rows below give T cell receptor beta chains drawn from one sample of a study of blood T cell repertoires in COVID-19. The table came from immunoSEQ multiplex PCR; TCRdb's copy has only in-frame clones and leaves some out. The table lists about 160,000 clones, about 85% of them singletons. The sample consisted of peripheral blood. The receptor set was obtained from a man older than 75 with COVID-19, enrolled during active disease. The CDR3 runs from the conserved cysteine through the conserved F or W. The D gene is left open where the match is weak. Clone sizes are given selectively: once, few, many, or a class where the clone is expanded.

-,TRBJ2-7,TRBV29-1,-,TGCAGCGTTGTACTAGCCTCCTACGAGCAGTACTTC,CSVVLASYEQYF
TRBD1,TRBJ1-2,TRBV15,-,TGTGCCACCAGCAGAGATCAGGACAGGGGGTCTAACTATGGCTACACCTTC,CATSRDQDRGSNYGYTF
-,TRBJ1-1,TRBV4-2,-,TGTGCCAGCAGCCAAGATAATACAGGGTCAAACACTGAAGCTTTCTTT,CASSQDNTGSNTEAFF
-,TRBJ1-3,TRBV2,-,TGTGCCAGTATGGTGATGAGCTCTGGAAACACCATATATTTT,CASMVMSSGNTIYF
TRBD1,TRBJ1-2,TRBV5-4,-,TGTGCCAGCAGCAAGGACAGGGGCTATGGCTACACCTTC,CASSKDRGYGYTF
-,TRBJ1-2,TRBV19,-,TGTGCCAGTAGTAAGGCCAGGAACTATGGCTACACCTTC,CASSKARNYGYTF
TRBD1,TRBJ1-6,TRBV7-6,-,TGTGCCAGCAGCTTAATGCCCGACAGGGGTAGCTCCTATAATTCACCCCTCCACTTT,CASSLMPDRGSSYNSPLHF
-,TRBJ1-6,TRBV2,-,TGTGCCAGCAGTCCCCGGGACAACCAATGGTCACCCCTCCACTTT,CASSPRDNQWSPLHF
TRBD1,TRBJ2-7,TRBV10-3,-,TGTGCCATCAGTCAACAGGGGGCGTTCTACGAGCAGTACTTC,CAISQQGAFYEQYF
TRBD2,TRBJ2-5,TRBV6-5,-,TGTGCCCTGGGTAGCGGGGGCCCGATAGAGACCCAGTACTTC,CALGSGGPIETQYF
-,TRBJ1-2,TRBV5-5,-,TGTGCCAGCAGCTTGGCCTGGCCTCCAGTCAATGGCTACACCTTC,CASSLAWPPVNGYTF
-,TRBJ1-2,TRBV18,-,TGTGCCAGCTCACCACCGCAGGGGCCAGGAGGCTATGGCTACACCTTC,CASSPPQGPGGYGYTF
-,TRBJ1-4,TRBV4-1,-,TGCGCCAGCAGGGGGACTAGGGTTGAAAAACTGTTTTTT,CASRGTRVEKLFF
TRBD2,TRBJ2-1,TRBV5-4,-,TGTGCCAGCAGCTTGGGTAGCGGGGGGGCAAAGGAGCAGTTCTTC,CASSLGSGGAKEQFF
-,TRBJ1-5,TRBV4-1,-,TGCGCCAGCAGCCCGAATTTTTACGGAGGCTACAACAATCAGCCCCAGCATTTT,CASSPNFYGGYNNQPQHF
-,TRBJ2-7,TRBV6-2/TRBV6-3,-,TGTGCCAGCAGTTACTCGAGACAGGCCAGCTCCTACGAGCAGTACTTC,CASSYSRQASSYEQYF
TRBD1,TRBJ2-7,TRBV19,few,TGTGCCACCGAGGGACAGGGCTCCTACGAGCAGTACTTC,CATEGQGSYEQYF
-,TRBJ2-7,TRBV10-3,-,TGTGCCATCAGTCCGGGGGCCTACGAGCAGTACTTC,CAISPGAYEQYF
-,TRBJ2-2,TRBV6-6,-,TGTGCCAGCGGCCACGGGACTCCGAGGGGCGGGGAGCTGTTTTTT,CASGHGTPRGGELFF
-,TRBJ1-5,TRBV19,-,TGTGCCAGTAGTCTCGACAGCCCCTATCAGCCCCAGCATTTT,CASSLDSPYQPQHF
-,TRBJ2-1,TRBV3-1/TRBV3-2,-,TGTGCCAGCAGCCATTCTAGCAATGAGCAGTTCTTC,CASSHSSNEQFF
TRBD2,TRBJ2-3,TRBV7-3,-,TGTGCCAGCAGCCCGGGGAGGGATTCAGATACGCAGTATTTT,CASSPGRDSDTQYF
-,TRBJ1-1,TRBV5-1,-,TGCGCCAGCAGCTTGGGACAGCTGGACACTGAAGCTTTCTTT,CASSLGQLDTEAFF
-,TRBJ1-2,TRBV2,once,TGTGCCAGCAGTGATGACAGTCCTTATGGCTACACCTTC,CASSDDSPYGYTF
TRBD1,TRBJ2-5,TRBV2,-,TGTGCCAGCAGCCTGGACAGGGGTCGGGAGGAGACCCAGTACTTC,CASSLDRGREETQYF
-,TRBJ2-5,TRBV11-2,-,TGTGCCAGCAGCTTAGATGCTTACCGAACAGGGGGGGTTAGAGAGACCCAGTACTTC,CASSLDAYRTGGVRETQYF
TRBD2,TRBJ2-2,TRBV4-3,-,TGCGCCAGCAGCGTTGGAGCGGGGTACACCGGGGAGCTGTTTTTT,CASSVGAGYTGELFF
TRBD1,TRBJ2-3,TRBV10-3,-,TGTGCCATCAGCGGACAGGAAGGCACAGATACGCAGTATTTT,CAISGQEGTDTQYF
TRBD1,TRBJ2-3,TRBV18,-,TGTGCCAGCTCACCACAGGGGGCATTTGCGGATACGCAGTATTTT,CASSPQGAFADTQYF
TRBD1,TRBJ1-5,TRBV5-4,-,TGTGCCAGCAGCAAACAGGGGGCAGCTCAGCCCCAGCATTTT,CASSKQGAAQPQHF
-,TRBJ1-4,TRBV6-1,-,TGTGCCAGCAGTGAACTTTCCCACGGGGGAGAAAAACTGTTTTTT,CASSELSHGGEKLFF
TRBD1,TRBJ1-2,TRBV2,-,TGTGCCAGCAGCTCCTCCGGGCAGGGGGTCTATGGCTACACCTTC,CASSSSGQGVYGYTF
TRBD1,TRBJ2-7,TRBV29-1,-,TGCAGCGTTGGGGACAGCGAGCAGTACTTC,CSVGDSEQYF